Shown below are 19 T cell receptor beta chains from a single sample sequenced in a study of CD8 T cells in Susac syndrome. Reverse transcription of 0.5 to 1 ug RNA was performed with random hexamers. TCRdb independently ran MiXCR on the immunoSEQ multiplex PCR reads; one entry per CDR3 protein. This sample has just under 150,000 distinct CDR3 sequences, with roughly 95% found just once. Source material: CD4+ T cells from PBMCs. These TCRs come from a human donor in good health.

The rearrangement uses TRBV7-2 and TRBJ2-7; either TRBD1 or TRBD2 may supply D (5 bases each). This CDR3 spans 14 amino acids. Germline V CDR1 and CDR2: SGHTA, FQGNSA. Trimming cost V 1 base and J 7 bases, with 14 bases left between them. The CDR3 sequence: CASSLGQYPGEQYF. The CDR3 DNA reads TGTGCCAGCAGCTTAGGACAGTACCCGGGAGAGCAGTACTTC. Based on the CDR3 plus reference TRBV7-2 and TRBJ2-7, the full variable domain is GAGVSQSPSNKVTEKGKDVELRCDPISGHTALYWYRQSLGQGLEFLIYFQGNSAPDKSGLPSDRFSAERTGGSVSTLTIQRTQQEDSAVYLCASSLGQYPGEQYFGPGTRLTVT.

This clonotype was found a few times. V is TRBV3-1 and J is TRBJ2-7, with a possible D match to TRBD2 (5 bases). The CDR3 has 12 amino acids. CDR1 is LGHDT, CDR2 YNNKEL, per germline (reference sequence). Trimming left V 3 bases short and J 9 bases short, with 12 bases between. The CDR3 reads CASSQTTWAQYF. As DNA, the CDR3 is TGTGCCAGCAGCCAGACTACCTGGGCGCAGTACTTC.

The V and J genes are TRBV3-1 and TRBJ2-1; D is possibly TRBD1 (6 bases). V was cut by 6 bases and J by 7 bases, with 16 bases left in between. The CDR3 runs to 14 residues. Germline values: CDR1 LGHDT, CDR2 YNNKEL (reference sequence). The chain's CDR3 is CASRDRSIWNEQFF. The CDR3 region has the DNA TGTGCCAGCAGAGACAGGAGTATTTGGAATGAGCAGTTCTTC.

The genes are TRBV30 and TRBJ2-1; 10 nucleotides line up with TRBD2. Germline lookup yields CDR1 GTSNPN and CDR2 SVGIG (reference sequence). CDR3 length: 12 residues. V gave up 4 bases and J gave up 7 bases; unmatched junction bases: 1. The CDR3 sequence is CAWISGRNEQFF. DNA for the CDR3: TGTGCCTGGATTAGCGGGAGGAATGAGCAGTTCTTC.

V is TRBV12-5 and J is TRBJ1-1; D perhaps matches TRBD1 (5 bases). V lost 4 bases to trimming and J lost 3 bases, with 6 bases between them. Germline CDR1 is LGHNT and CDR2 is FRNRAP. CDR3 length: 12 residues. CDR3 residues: CASGWDYTEAFF. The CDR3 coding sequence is TGTGCTAGTGGTTGGGACTACACTGAAGCTTTCTTT.

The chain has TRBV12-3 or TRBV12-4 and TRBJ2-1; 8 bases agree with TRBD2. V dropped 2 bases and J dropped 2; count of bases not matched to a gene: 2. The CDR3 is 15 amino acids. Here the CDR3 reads CASSLTGGTYNEQFF. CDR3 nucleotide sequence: TGTGCCAGCAGTTTAACGGGGGGGACCTACAATGAGCAGTTCTTC.

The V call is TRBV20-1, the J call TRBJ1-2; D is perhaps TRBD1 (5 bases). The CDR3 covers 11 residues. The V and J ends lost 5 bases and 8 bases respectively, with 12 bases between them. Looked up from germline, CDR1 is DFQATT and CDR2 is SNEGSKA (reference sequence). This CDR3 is CSAFTGVGYTF. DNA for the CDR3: TGCAGTGCTTTCACAGGCGTGGGCTACACCTTC.

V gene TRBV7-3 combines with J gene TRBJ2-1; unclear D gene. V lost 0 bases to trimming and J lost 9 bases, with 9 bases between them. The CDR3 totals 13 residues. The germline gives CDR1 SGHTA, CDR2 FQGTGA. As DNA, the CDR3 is TGTGCCAGCAGCTTAACGGGTGGCACTGAGCAGTTCTTC. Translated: CASSLTGGTEQFF.

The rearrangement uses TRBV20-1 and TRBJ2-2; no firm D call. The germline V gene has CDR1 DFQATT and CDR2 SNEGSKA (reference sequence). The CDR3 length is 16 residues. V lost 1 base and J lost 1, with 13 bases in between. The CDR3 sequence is CSARANSKMNTGELFF. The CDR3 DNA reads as TGCAGTGCTAGAGCTAATAGCAAAATGAACACCGGGGAGCTGTTTTTT.

The CDR3 loop is CASSQEDGHSGELFF. The CDR3 DNA follows: TGTGCCAGCAGCCAAGAGGACGGGCACAGCGGGGAGCTGTTTTTT. V gene TRBV3-1 combines with J gene TRBJ2-2; no reliable D call. Germline V CDR1 and CDR2: LGHDT, YNNKEL (reference sequence). V lost 0 bases to trimming and J lost 7 bases, with 12 bases between them. This CDR3 contains 15 residues.

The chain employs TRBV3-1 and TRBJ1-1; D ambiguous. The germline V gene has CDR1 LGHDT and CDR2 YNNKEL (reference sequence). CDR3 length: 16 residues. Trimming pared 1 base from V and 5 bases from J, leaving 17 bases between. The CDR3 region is CASSQAPYGPGTEAFF. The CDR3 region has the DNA TGTGCCAGCAGCCAAGCCCCGTATGGACCGGGGACTGAAGCTTTCTTT.

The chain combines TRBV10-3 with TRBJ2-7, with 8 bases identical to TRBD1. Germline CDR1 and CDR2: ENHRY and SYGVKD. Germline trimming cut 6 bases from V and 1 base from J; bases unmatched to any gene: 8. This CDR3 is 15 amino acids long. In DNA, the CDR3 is TGTGCCATCAGCCGGATGACAGGGGTTTCCTACGAGCAGTACTTC. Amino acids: CAISRMTGVSYEQYF.

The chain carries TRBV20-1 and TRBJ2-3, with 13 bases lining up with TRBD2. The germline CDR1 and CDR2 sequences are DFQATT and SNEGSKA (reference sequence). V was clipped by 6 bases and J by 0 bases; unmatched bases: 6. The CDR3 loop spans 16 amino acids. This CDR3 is CSARTSGSASTDTQYF. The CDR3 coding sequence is TGCAGTGCCCGGACTAGCGGGAGCGCTAGCACAGATACGCAGTATTTT.

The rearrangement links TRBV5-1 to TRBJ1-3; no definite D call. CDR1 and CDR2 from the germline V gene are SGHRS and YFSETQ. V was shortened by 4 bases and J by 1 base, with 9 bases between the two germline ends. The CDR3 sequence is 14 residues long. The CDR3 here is CASSNDGSGNTIYF. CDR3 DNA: TGCGCCAGCAGCAACGACGGGTCTGGAAACACCATATATTTT. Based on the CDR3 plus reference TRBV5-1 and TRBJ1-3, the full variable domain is KAGVTQTPRYLIKTRGQQVTLSCSPISGHRSVSWYQQTPGQGLQFLFEYFSETQRNKGNFPGRFSGRQFSNSRSEMNVSTLELGDSALYLCASSNDGSGNTIYFGEGSWLTVV.

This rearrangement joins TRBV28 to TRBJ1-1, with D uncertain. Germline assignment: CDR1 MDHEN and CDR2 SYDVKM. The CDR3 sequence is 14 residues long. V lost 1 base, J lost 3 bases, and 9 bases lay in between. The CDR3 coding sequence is TGTGCCAGCAGTTTATTCCGGATAGACACTGAAGCTTTCTTT. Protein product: CASSLFRIDTEAFF.

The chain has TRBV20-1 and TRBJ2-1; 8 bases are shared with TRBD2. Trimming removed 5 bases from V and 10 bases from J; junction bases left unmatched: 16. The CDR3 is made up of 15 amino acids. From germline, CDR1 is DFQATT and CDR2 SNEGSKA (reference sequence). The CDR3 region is CSAGGLVGGKWEQFF. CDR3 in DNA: TGCAGTGCTGGGGGACTAGTGGGGGGCAAATGGGAGCAGTTCTTC.

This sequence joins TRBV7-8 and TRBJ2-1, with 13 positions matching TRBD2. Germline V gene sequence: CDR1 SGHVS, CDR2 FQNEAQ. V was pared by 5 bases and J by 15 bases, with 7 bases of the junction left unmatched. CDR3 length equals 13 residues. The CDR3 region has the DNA TGTGCCAGCAGCCCAGGGACTAGCGGGGTGGGGTTCTTC. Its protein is CASSPGTSGVGFF.

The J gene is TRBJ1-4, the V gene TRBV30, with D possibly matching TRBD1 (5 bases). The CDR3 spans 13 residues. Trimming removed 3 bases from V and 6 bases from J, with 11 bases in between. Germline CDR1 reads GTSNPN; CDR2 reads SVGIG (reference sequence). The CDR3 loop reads CAWSSRRDEKLFF. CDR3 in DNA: TGTGCCTGGAGCTCCCGCAGGGATGAAAAACTGTTTTTT.

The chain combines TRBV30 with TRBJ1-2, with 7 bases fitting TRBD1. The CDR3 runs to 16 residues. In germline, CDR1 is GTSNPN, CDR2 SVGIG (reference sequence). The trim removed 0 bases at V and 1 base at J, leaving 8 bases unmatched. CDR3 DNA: TGTGCCTGGAGTGTATCTAGGACAGGACTTAACTATGGCTACACCTTC. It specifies CAWSVSRTGLNYGYTF.